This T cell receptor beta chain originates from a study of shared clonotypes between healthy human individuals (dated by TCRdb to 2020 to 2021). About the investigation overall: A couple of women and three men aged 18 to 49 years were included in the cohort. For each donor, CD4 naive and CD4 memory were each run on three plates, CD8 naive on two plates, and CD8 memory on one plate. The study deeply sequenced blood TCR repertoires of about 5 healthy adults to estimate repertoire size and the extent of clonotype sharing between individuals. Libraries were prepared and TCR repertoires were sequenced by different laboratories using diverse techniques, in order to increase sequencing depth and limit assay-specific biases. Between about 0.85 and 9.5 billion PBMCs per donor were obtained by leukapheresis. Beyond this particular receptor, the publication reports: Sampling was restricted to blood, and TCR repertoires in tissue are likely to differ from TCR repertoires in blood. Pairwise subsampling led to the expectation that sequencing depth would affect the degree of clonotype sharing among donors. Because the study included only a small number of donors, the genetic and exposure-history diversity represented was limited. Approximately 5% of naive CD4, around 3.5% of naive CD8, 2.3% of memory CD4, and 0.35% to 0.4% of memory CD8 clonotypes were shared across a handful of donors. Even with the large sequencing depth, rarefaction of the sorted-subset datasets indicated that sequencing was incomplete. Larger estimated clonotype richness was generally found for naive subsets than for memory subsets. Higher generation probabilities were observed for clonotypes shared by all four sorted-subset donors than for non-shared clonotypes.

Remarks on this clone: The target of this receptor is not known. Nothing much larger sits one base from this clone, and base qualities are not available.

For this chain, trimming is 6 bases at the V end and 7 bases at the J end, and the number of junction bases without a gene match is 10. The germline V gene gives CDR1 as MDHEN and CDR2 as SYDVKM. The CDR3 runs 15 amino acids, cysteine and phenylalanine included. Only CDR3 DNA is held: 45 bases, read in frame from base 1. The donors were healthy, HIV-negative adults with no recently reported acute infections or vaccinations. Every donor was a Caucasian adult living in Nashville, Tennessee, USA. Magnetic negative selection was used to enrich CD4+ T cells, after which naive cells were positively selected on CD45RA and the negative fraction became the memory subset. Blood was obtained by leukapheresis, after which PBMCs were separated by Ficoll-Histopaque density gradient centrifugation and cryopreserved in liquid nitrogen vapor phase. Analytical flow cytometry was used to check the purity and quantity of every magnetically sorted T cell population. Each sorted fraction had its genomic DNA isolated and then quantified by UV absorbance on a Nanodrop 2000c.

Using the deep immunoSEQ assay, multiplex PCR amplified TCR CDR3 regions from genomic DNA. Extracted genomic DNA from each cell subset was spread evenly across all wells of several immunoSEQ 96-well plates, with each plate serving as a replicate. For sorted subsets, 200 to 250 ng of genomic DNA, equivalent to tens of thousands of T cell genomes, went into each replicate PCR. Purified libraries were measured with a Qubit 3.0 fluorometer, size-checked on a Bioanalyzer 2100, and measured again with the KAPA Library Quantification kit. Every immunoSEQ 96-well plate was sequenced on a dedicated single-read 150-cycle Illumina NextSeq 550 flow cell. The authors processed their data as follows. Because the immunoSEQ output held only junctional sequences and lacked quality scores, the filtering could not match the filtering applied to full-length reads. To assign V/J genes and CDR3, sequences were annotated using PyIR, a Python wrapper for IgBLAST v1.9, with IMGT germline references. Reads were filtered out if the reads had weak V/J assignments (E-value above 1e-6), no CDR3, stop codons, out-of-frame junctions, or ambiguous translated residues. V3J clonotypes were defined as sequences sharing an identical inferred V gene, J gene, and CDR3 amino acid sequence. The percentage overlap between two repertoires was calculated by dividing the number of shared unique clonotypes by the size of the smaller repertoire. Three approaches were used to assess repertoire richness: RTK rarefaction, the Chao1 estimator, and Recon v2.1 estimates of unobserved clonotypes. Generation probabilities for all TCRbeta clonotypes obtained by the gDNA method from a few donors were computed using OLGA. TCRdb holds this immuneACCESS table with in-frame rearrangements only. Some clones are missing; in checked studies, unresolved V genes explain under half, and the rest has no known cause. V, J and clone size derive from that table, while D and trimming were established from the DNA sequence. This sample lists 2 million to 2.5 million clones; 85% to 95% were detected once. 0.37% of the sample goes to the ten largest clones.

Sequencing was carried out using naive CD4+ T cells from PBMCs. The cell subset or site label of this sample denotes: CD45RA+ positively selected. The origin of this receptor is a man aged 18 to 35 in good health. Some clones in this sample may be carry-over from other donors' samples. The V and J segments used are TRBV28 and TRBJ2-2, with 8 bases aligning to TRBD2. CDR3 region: CASRTGTRGVGELFF. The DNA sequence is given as TGTGCCAGCAGAACCGGGACTAGGGGGGTCGGGGAGCTGTTTTTT.